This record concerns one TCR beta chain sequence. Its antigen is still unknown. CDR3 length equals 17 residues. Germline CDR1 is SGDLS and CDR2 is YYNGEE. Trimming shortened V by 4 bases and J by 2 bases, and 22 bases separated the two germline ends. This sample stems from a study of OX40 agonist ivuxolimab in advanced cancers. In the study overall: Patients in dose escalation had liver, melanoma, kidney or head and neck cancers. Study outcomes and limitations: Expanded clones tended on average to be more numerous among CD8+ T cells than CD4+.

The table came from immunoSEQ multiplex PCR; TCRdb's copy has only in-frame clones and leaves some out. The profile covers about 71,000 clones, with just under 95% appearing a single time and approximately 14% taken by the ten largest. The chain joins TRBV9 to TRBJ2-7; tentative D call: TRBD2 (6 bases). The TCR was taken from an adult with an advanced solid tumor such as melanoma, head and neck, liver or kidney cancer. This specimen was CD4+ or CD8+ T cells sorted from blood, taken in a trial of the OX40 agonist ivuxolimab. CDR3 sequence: CASSPGGLAGRPYEQYF. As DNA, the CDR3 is TGTGCCAGCAGCCCCGGGGGTCTGGCGGGGCGTCCCTACGAGCAGTACTTC.